These 27 T cell receptor beta chains share one sample of origin, sequenced in a study of OX40 agonist ivuxolimab in advanced cancers. The data were produced by immunoSEQ multiplex PCR, yet TCRdb's version contains in-frame clones alone and is incomplete. The sample lists 60,000 to 95,000 clones, around nine tenths occurring once. The sequenced sample was CD4+ or CD8+ T cells sorted from blood, obtained in a trial of the OX40 agonist ivuxolimab. All receptors derive from an adult with an advanced solid tumor such as melanoma, head and neck, liver or kidney cancer.

V is TRBV19 and J is TRBJ2-6; D not resolved. The CDR3 runs 19 residues. Germline values: CDR1 LNHDA, CDR2 SQIVND (reference sequence). Trimming removed 2 bases at V and 0 bases at J, with 17 bases between. The CDR3, as DNA: TGTGCCAGTAGTATAACCCATGGCGCGACCTACTCTGGGGCCAACGTCCTGACTTTC. Protein: CASSITHGATYSGANVLTF.

The V call is TRBV19, the J call TRBJ1-2; D is uncertain. This CDR3 is built from 16 residues. The germline V gene encodes CDR1 LNHDA and CDR2 SQIVND (reference sequence). V gave up 7 bases and J gave up 0 bases, with 18 bases separating them. For the CDR3, the DNA is TGTGCCAGTACCGACCAGAGAGGGCACTCTAACTATGGCTACACCTTC. Translating gives CASTDQRGHSNYGYTF.

The chain has TRBV2 and TRBJ2-3; the match to TRBD1 covers 9 bases. The V gene's germline CDR1 is SNHLY and CDR2 FYNNEI. This CDR3 is 13 amino acids long. The ends lost 7 bases at V and 5 bases at J; junction bases unmatched: 4. CDR3 loop: CASTGQGRDTQYF. The DNA of the CDR3 is TGTGCCAGCACCGGACAGGGGAGAGATACGCAGTATTTT.

This clone was counted a single time. J is TRBJ2-7 and V is TRBV5-6, with 9 positions matching TRBD2. The length of the CDR3 is 14 residues. The V and J ends lost 2 bases and 4 bases, in that order; junction bases with no gene match: 4. From germline, CDR1 is SGHDT and CDR2 YYEEEE. In DNA, the CDR3 is TGTGCCAGCAGCTTAGAGCTAGCGGGGTACGAGCAGTACTTC. Residues: CASSLELAGYEQYF.

The chain carries TRBV10-1 and TRBJ2-1; TRBD2 matches 7 bases. This CDR3 has 13 amino acids. Trimming took 8 bases from V and 3 from J; bases not matched to a gene: 4. Germline lookup yields CDR1 WNHNN and CDR2 SYGVQD (reference sequence). The CDR3, as DNA: TGCGCCAGCTCTAGCGGCTACTACAATGAGCAGTTCTTC. Translated: CASSSGYYNEQFF.

This chain connects TRBV5-1 to TRBJ2-5; D ambiguous. The V end was cut by 4 bases, the J end by 0 bases, with 19 bases between. From germline, CDR1 is SGHRS and CDR2 YFSETQ. This CDR3 is 17 amino acids long. CDR3 amino acids: CASSPSPVNIYQETQYF. In DNA, the CDR3 is TGCGCCAGCAGCCCGAGTCCCGTTAATATTTACCAAGAGACCCAGTACTTC. Filled out from reference TRBV5-1 and TRBJ2-5, the complete variable domain reads KAGVTQTPRYLIKTRGQQVTLSCSPISGHRSVSWYQQTPGQGLQFLFEYFSETQRNKGNFPGRFSGRQFSNSRSEMNVSTLELGDSALYLCASSPSPVNIYQETQYFGPGTRLLVL.

The chain joins TRBV2 to TRBJ2-3, with 10 bases lining up with TRBD1. This CDR3 has 16 residues. Germline CDR1 and CDR2: SNHLY and FYNNEI. The V and J ends lost 7 bases and 1 base, in that order; junction bases with no gene match: 8. DNA of the CDR3: TGTGCCAGCAACCCTCTCGGGACAGGGGGCACAGATACGCAGTATTTT. Its translation is CASNPLGTGGTDTQYF.

The chain links TRBV5-1 to TRBJ1-5; a possible D gene is TRBD1 (6 bases). This CDR3 is built from 15 residues. Germline CDR1 and CDR2: SGHRS and YFSETQ. Trimming cost V 2 bases and J 5 bases, with 14 bases left between them. The CDR3 region is CASSFDSPGDQPQHF. For the CDR3, the DNA is TGCGCCAGCAGCTTCGACAGCCCAGGGGATCAGCCCCAGCATTTT.

The V gene is TRBV28, the J gene TRBJ2-2; D possibly corresponds to TRBD2 (5 bases). The germline CDR1 and CDR2 sequences are MDHEN and SYDVKM. CDR3 length: 17 residues. The ends were cut back, 6 bases at V and 0 bases at J, with 17 bases in the middle. CDR3 sequence reads: CASRIPTGNANTGELFF. CDR3 in DNA: TGTGCCAGCAGAATACCTACGGGGAACGCGAACACCGGGGAGCTGTTTTTT.

This clone appeared a single time. V gene TRBV27 combines with J gene TRBJ2-1; 11 nucleotides align to TRBD2. CDR3 length: 14 amino acids. Germline trimming cut 6 bases from V and 4 bases from J; bases unmatched to any gene: 2. Germline values: CDR1 MNHEY, CDR2 SMNVEV (reference sequence). CDR3 loop: CASSVAGGYNEQFF. The CDR3 DNA is TGTGCCAGCAGCGTAGCGGGAGGGTACAATGAGCAGTTCTTC.

By proportion, this clone is medium-sized (0.01 to 0.1%). The V call is TRBV18, the J call TRBJ1-2; perhaps TRBD1 as D (5 bases). Trimming removed 2 bases at V and 6 bases at J, with 16 bases between. Per the germline V gene, CDR1 is KGHSH and CDR2 is LQKENI. CDR3 length: 15 amino acids. The chain's CDR3 is CASSPSAGELHGYTF. CDR3 nucleotide sequence: TGTGCCAGCTCACCATCAGCGGGGGAATTGCATGGCTACACCTTC.

V is TRBV7-3 and J is TRBJ2-3; D is unclear. The germline CDR1 and CDR2 sequences are SGHTA and FQGTGA. The CDR3 totals 13 residues. Trimming removed 3 bases from V and 4 bases from J, with 8 bases in between. CDR3 sequence reads: CASSFPAADTQYF. The CDR3 coding sequence is TGTGCCAGCAGCTTCCCAGCTGCAGATACGCAGTATTTT.

The chain employs TRBV28 and TRBJ2-5, with 15 bases matching TRBD2. The CDR3 runs 18 residues. V shed 3 bases and J 0 bases; nucleotides not matched to a gene: 5. Germline V gives CDR1 MDHEN, CDR2 SYDVKM. The CDR3 DNA sequence: TGTGCCAGCAGTTTTGGGACTAGCGGGGGGACCTACCAAGAGACCCAGTACTTC. Its protein product is CASSFGTSGGTYQETQYF.

This clone was seen a handful of times. V is TRBV10-3 and J is TRBJ1-3; D call uncertain. Trimming cost V 8 bases and J 4 bases, with 21 bases left between them. The CDR3 consists of 16 residues. Germline V gene lookup returns CDR1 ENHRY and CDR2 SYGVKD. CDR3 nucleotides: TGTGCCATCCTCCAAACCGGACCCCCCTCCGGAAACACCATATATTTT. It yields the protein CAILQTGPPSGNTIYF.

The chain is built from TRBV6-5 and TRBJ1-5, with a possible D match to TRBD1 (5 bases). The CDR3 covers 15 residues. Germline values: CDR1 MNHEY, CDR2 SVGAGI. The V and J ends lost 6 bases and 1 base respectively, with 13 bases between them. The CDR3 reads CASRLRTRSNQPQHF. The CDR3 region has the DNA TGTGCCAGCAGACTCCGGACACGAAGCAATCAGCCCCAGCATTTT.

V gene TRBV6-5 combines with J gene TRBJ2-1; 7 nucleotides match TRBD2. The CDR3 length is 14 residues. After removal of 7 bases from V and 6 bases from J, the junction contained 9 bases not matched to a gene. Germline V gives CDR1 MNHEY, CDR2 SVGAGI. CDR3 sequence (DNA): TGTGCCAGCACCAGCGGGGCCCTGTTCAATGAGCAGTTCTTC. This sequence encodes CASTSGALFNEQFF.

This sequence joins TRBV6-6 and TRBJ2-5, with 7 bases aligning to TRBD1. This CDR3 region has 15 residues. Looked up from germline, CDR1 is MNHNY and CDR2 is SVGAGI (reference sequence). Trimming cost V 6 bases and J 7 bases; bases outside gene matches: 14. CDR3: CASRSGTRGGGTQYF. The CDR3 DNA is TGTGCCAGCAGGTCCGGGACCAGAGGGGGCGGGACCCAGTACTTC.

The rearrangement links TRBV28 to TRBJ1-2; D gene ambiguous. Trimming pared 4 bases from V and 4 bases from J, leaving 13 bases between. The CDR3 spans 14 residues. In germline, CDR1 is MDHEN, CDR2 SYDVKM. CDR3 sequence reads: CASSSSDRGYGYTF. CDR3 DNA: TGTGCCAGCAGTTCCTCGGATCGGGGCTATGGCTACACCTTC.

The genes are TRBV28 and TRBJ2-7; either TRBD1 or TRBD2 may supply D (5 bases each). Germline CDR1 is MDHEN and CDR2 is SYDVKM. CDR3 size: 15 residues. Trimming cost V 7 bases and J 0 bases, with 16 bases left between them. CDR3 bases: TGTGCCAGCAATCGCCCAGGGAGCCACTCCTACGAGCAGTACTTC. It specifies CASNRPGSHSYEQYF.

Here the CDR3 reads CASSSPNTIYF. CDR3 sequence (DNA): TGTGCCAGCAGCTCCCCCAACACCATATATTTT. This chain joins TRBV28 and TRBJ1-3; D call uncertain. Trimming took 6 bases from V and 7 from J, leaving 7 bases between them. Looked up from germline, CDR1 is MDHEN and CDR2 is SYDVKM. The CDR3 totals 11 residues.

This clone has just one count. V is TRBV10-3 and J is TRBJ1-2; 7 bases agree with TRBD1. Germline lookup yields CDR1 ENHRY and CDR2 SYGVKD. The CDR3 loop spans 15 amino acids. Trimming took 0 bases from V and 5 from J; bases not matched to a gene: 6. CDR3 DNA sequence: TGTGCCATCAGTGAGTCGATTGCAGGGGGTTATGGCTACACCTTC. Its translation: CAISESIAGGYGYTF.

The genes are TRBV29-1 and TRBJ2-1; 12 bases line up with TRBD2. V shed 7 bases and J 9 bases; nucleotides not matched to a gene: 10. This CDR3 is 14 amino acids long. The germline CDR1 and CDR2 sequences are SQVTM and ANQGSEA. The CDR3 DNA reads TGCAGCGGCACATCGGGACTAGCGGGCTCTGAGCAGTTCTTC. This codes for CSGTSGLAGSEQFF.

V usage is TRBV29-1 and J usage is TRBJ2-7; 10 nucleotides agree with TRBD1. The J segment lost 2 bases and the V segment lost 6 bases, leaving 16 bases of the junction unmatched. CDR3 length: 17 amino acids. In germline, CDR1 is SQVTM, CDR2 ANQGSEA. The CDR3 protein is CSVETLDRGRFTYEQYF. DNA of the CDR3: TGCAGCGTCGAAACCCTTGACAGGGGGCGATTTACCTACGAGCAGTACTTC.

Points on this clone: Other DNA sequences in the same sample also yield this CDR3. The gene calls are TRBV5-1 and TRBJ2-7; tentative D call: TRBD1 (5 bases). Trimming removed 0 bases from V and 0 bases from J, with 13 bases in between. CDR3 length equals 16 residues. The V gene's germline CDR1 is SGHRS and CDR2 YFSETQ. In nucleotides, the CDR3 is TGCGCCAGCAGCTTGGCCGGCCAGGGTAGCTCCTACGAGCAGTACTTC. This codes for CASSLAGQGSSYEQYF.

V is TRBV6-1 and J is TRBJ1-2; D ambiguous. CDR3 length equals 14 residues. Trimming removed 3 bases at V and 8 bases at J, with 16 bases between. Germline loops: CDR1 MNHNS, CDR2 SASEGT. The CDR3 here is CASSEDATPGGYTF. The DNA of the CDR3 is TGTGCCAGCAGTGAGGACGCCACTCCGGGGGGCTACACCTTC.

The V call is TRBV7-2, the J call TRBJ1-5; tentatively, D is TRBD1 (5 bases). Trimming removed 5 bases from V and 1 base from J, with 12 bases in between. CDR3 size: 15 residues. CDR1 and CDR2 from the germline V gene are SGHTA and FQGNSA. The CDR3 nucleotides are TGTGCCAGCAGCCCCCAGGGTGGCAGCAATCAGCCCCAGCATTTT. This encodes CASSPQGGSNQPQHF.

The rearrangement links TRBV10-3 to TRBJ2-5; TRBD2 is a possible D gene (6 bases). The CDR3 sequence is 13 residues long. The V end was cut by 4 bases, the J end by 3 bases, with 9 bases between. Germline CDR1 and CDR2: ENHRY and SYGVKD. The CDR3 sequence: CAISAGAKETQYF. DNA of the CDR3: TGTGCCATCAGTGCGGGAGCAAAAGAGACCCAGTACTTC.